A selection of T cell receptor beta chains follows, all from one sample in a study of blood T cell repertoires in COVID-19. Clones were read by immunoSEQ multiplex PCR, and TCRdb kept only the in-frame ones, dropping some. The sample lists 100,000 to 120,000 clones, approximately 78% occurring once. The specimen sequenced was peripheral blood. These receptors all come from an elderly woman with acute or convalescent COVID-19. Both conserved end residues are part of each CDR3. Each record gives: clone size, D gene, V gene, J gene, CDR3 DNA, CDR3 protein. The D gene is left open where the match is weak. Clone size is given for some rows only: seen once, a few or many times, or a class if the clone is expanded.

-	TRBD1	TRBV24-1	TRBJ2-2	TGTGCCACCAGTGATTCGAAGACAGGGGTATCCGGGGAGCTGTTTTTT	CATSDSKTGVSGELFF
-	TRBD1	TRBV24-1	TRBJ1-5	TGTGCCACCAGTGATCCTACAGGGGTTCAGCCCCAGCATTTT	CATSDPTGVQPQHF
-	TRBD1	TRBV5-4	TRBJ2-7	TGTGCCAGCAGCTGGACAGGATCCTACGAGCAGTACTTC	CASSWTGSYEQYF
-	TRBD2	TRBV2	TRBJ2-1	TGTGCCAGCGAGAGAGGGACTAGCGGGTACAATGAGCAGTTCTTC	CASERGTSGYNEQFF
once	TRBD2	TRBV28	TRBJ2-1	TGTGCCAGCAGTTTTCGGATGCTAGCGGGAGCGAGGAATGAGCAGTTCTTC	CASSFRMLAGARNEQFF
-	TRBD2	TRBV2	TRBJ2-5	TGTGCCAGCAGTCGAACTAGACTAGCGGGAGGTCAACAAGAGACCCAGTACTTC	CASSRTRLAGGQQETQYF
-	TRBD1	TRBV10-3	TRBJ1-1	TGTGCCATCAGGGAGGGCACAGGGAAGGGGGCCACTGAAGCTTTCTTT	CAIREGTGKGATEAFF
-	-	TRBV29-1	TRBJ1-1	TGCAGCGTTCTACTTGCGGGAGCTGAAGCTTTCTTT	CSVLLAGAEAFF
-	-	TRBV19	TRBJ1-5	TGTGCCAGTAGTCTGGGCAGTGATCATATCGGCAATCAGCCCCAGCATTTT	CASSLGSDHIGNQPQHF
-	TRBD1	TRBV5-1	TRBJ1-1	TGCGCCAGCAGCTTGGCGACAGGGGGTAGCGCTGAAGCTTTCTTT	CASSLATGGSAEAFF
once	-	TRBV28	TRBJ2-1	TGTGCCAGCAGTCACAACTACGGCTACAATGAGCAGTTCTTC	CASSHNYGYNEQFF
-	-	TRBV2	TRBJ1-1	TGTGCCAGCAGTGTGGACACAGACACTGAAGCTTTCTTT	CASSVDTDTEAFF
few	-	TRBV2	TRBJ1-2	TGTGCCACCGTAGAAAACTATGGCTACACCTTC	CATVENYGYTF
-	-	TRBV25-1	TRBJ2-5	TGTGCCAGCAGTGAACAGGGAAGAGAGACCCAGTACTTC	CASSEQGRETQYF
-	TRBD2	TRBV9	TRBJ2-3	TGTGCCAGCAGCGTAGGCGGGAGAAGCACAGATACGCAGTATTTT	CASSVGGRSTDTQYF
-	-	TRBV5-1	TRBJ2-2	TGCGCCAGCAGGACAGGATCGAACACCGGGGAGCTGTTTTTT	CASRTGSNTGELFF
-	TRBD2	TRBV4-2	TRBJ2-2	TGTGCCAGCAGCCAAGGGGTAGCGGGGGGCGCAACGAACACCGGGGAGCTGTTTTTT	CASSQGVAGGATNTGELFF
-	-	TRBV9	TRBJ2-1	TGTGCCAGCAGCGTCCTATTTGGCAATGAGCAGTTCTTC	CASSVLFGNEQFF
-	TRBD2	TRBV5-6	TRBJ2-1	TGTGCCAGCAGCAGAACTAGCGGGAGGATCACCTACAATGAGCAGTTCTTC	CASSRTSGRITYNEQFF
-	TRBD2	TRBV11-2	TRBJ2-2	TGTGCCAGCAGCGCCAGTAGCGGGAGCGCCGGGGAGCTGTTTTTT	CASSASSGSAGELFF
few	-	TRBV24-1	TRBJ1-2	TGTGCCACCAGCACCCTGCGGAATAGCGGCTACACCTTC	CATSTLRNSGYTF
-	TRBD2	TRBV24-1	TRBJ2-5	TGTGCCACCAGCCCAGGGACTAGCGGGCGCCAAGAGACCCAGTACTTC	CATSPGTSGRQETQYF
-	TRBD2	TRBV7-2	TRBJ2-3	TGTGCCAGCAGCCTGGCTAGCGGGAGAAGGGCAGATACGCAGTATTTT	CASSLASGRRADTQYF
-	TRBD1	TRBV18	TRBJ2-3	TGTGCCAGCTCCCGGGACAGGGGGATAGAAGGCACAGATACGCAGTATTTT	CASSRDRGIEGTDTQYF
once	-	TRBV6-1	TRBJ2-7	TGTGCCAGCAGTGGGAGCGTTTTCGAGCAGTACTTC	CASSGSVFEQYF
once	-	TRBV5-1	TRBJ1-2	TGCGCCAGCAGCGGAGGGGACTTTTCCTATGGCTACACCTTC	CASSGGDFSYGYTF
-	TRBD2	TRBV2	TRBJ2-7	TGTGCCAGCGGGGCGGGAGTTCTTGGCTACGAGCAGTACTTC	CASGAGVLGYEQYF
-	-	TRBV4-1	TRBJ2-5	TGCGCCAGCAGCCCACTCCGGGGGGCCCACAGAGAGACCCAGTACTTC	CASSPLRGAHRETQYF
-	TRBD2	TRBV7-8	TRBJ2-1	TGTGCCAGCAGCCCACGTGAAGCGGGGTTCTCCTACAATGAGCAGTTCTTC	CASSPREAGFSYNEQFF
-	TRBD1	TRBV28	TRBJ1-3	TGTGCCAGCAGTTTACGACAGGGGGCTTCTGGAAACACCATATATTTT	CASSLRQGASGNTIYF
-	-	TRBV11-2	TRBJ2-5	TGTGCCAGCAGCCGGACAGTGCAAGAGACCCAGTACTTC	CASSRTVQETQYF
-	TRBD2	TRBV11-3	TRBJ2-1	TGTGCCAGCAGCTTAGTTGCGGGAGGGTGGGATGAGCAGTTCTTC	CASSLVAGGWDEQFF